These T cell receptor beta chains were read from a single sample in a study of T cell responses to AZD1222 COVID-19 vaccine. Assay: immunoSEQ multiplex PCR; the TCRdb copy retains only in-frame clones and omits some. The sample lists more than 150,000 clones, 70% to 90% seen once, with around 26% in the top ten. The material was peripheral blood, obtained 28 days after the second AZD1222 dose. The receptors were sampled from an adult who received the AZD1222 COVID-19 vaccine. Both conserved end residues are part of each CDR3. A D gene is named only where the DNA matches it firmly. Clone sizes are given selectively: once, few, many, or a class where the clone is expanded.

d_gene,v_gene,abundance,j_gene,CDR3aa,CDR3nt
.,TRBV4-2,.,TRBJ2-2,CASSQDKNTGELFF,TGTGCCAGCAGCCAAGACAAGAACACCGGGGAGCTGTTTTTT
.,TRBV9,once,TRBJ2-3,CASSGARDGRQIDTQYF,TGTGCCAGCAGCGGGGCCCGGGACGGCCGGCAGATCGATACGCAGTATTTT
TRBD1,TRBV6-2/TRBV6-3,.,TRBJ2-7,CASSLDRGRYEQYF,TGTGCCAGCAGCCTGGACAGGGGGCGGTACGAGCAGTACTTC
TRBD1,TRBV7-2,.,TRBJ1-2,CASSPRTGGGNYGYTF,TGTGCCAGCAGCCCACGGACAGGGGGCGGGAACTATGGCTACACCTTC
TRBD1,TRBV19,.,TRBJ1-2,CASSPQPGQGYGYTF,TGTGCCAGTAGCCCTCAACCGGGACAGGGGTATGGCTACACCTTC
TRBD2,TRBV7-9,.,TRBJ2-5,CASTWGGVEETQYF,TGTGCCAGCACTTGGGGGGGGGTTGAGGAGACCCAGTACTTC
TRBD1,TRBV5-1,.,TRBJ1-1,CASSLEGTGNTEAFF,TGCGCCAGCAGCTTGGAAGGGACAGGGAATACTGAAGCTTTCTTT
.,TRBV15,.,TRBJ2-1,CATSRPAGLSNEQFF,TGTGCCACCAGCAGACCCGCCGGCCTTTCCAATGAGCAGTTCTTC
TRBD2,TRBV30,once,TRBJ2-7,CAWMEAGGGYEQYF,TGTGCCTGGATGGAAGCGGGAGGAGGTTACGAGCAGTACTTC
TRBD1,TRBV7-6,.,TRBJ1-4,CASSLRSGGIEKLFF,TGTGCCAGCAGCTTACGGTCAGGGGGCATCGAAAAACTGTTTTTT
.,TRBV21-1,few,TRBJ1-5,CASSNAWPDRLSYSNQPQHF,TGTGCCAGCAGCAATGCTTGGCCGGACAGACTTTCTTATAGCAATCAGCCCCAGCATTTT
.,TRBV14,.,TRBJ2-1,CASSRFQAGGEQFF,TGTGCCAGCAGCCGATTCCAAGCCGGAGGTGAGCAGTTCTTC
.,TRBV6-4,.,TRBJ1-2,CASSEGAGSGYTF,TGTGCCAGCAGTGAGGGGGCAGGGTCTGGCTACACCTTC
.,TRBV7-8,.,TRBJ1-1,CASSNRAEAFF,TGTGCCAGCAGCAACAGGGCTGAAGCTTTCTTT
.,TRBV28,.,TRBJ1-2,CASSLGGYGYTF,TGTGCCAGCAGTTTAGGGGGGTATGGCTACACCTTC